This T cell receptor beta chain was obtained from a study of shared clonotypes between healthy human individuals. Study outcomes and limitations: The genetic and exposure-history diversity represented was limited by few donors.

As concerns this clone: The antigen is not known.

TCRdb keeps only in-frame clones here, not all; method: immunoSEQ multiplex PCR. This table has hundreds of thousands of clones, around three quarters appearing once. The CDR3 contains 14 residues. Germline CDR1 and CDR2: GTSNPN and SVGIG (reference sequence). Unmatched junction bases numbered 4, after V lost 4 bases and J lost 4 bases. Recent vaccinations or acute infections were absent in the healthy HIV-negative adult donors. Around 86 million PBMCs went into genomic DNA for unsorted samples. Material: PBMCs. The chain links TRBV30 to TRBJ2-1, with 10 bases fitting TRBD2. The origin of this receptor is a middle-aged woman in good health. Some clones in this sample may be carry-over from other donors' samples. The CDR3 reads CAWTRLAGYNEQFF. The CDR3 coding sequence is TGTGCCTGGACCAGACTAGCGGGTTACAATGAGCAGTTCTTC.